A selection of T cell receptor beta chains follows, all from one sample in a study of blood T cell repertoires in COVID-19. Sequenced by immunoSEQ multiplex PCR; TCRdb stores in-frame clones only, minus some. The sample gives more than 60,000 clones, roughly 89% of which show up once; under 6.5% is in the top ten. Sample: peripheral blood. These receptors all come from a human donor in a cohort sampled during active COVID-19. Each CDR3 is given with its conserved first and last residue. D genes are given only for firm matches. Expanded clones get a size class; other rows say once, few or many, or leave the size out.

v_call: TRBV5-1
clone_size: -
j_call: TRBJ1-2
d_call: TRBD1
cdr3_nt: TGCGCCAGCAGCTGGGGACAGGGTTGGGATGGCTACACCTTC
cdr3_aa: CASSWGQGWDGYTF

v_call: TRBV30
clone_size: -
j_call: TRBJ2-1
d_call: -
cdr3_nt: TGTGCCTGGAGTGTAGTTCGGGGAGGTGAGCAGTTCTTC
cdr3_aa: CAWSVVRGGEQFF

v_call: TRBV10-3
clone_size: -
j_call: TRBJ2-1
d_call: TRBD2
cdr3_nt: TGTGCCACCGACCCGGGACTAGCGGACAATGAGCAGTTCTTC
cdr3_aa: CATDPGLADNEQFF

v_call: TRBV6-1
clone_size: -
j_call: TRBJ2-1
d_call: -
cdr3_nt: TGTGCCAGCAGTTCGACCGGGAGCCAATACAATGAGCAGTTCTTC
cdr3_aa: CASSSTGSQYNEQFF

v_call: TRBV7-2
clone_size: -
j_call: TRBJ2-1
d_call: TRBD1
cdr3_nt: TGTGCCAGCAGCTCCGGGACAGCCCACCACAATGAGCAGTTCTTC
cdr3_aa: CASSSGTAHHNEQFF

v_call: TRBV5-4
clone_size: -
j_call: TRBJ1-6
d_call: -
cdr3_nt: TGTGCCAGCAGCCCTGACAGGCGGACTTATAATTCACCCCTCCACTTT
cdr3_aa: CASSPDRRTYNSPLHF

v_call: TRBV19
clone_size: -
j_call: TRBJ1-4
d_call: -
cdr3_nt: TGTGCCAGTAGTCCATGGACCCCCGTTGGGAGTGAAAAACTGTTTTTT
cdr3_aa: CASSPWTPVGSEKLFF

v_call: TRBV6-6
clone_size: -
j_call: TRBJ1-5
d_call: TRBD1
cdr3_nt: TGTGCCAGCACCCTAACAGGGGTCAGCAATCAGCCCCAGCATTTT
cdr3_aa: CASTLTGVSNQPQHF

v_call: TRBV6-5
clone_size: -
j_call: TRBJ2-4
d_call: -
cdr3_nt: TGTGCCAGCAGTTACTCGACCCGCGGGAACATTCAGTACTTC
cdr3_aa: CASSYSTRGNIQYF

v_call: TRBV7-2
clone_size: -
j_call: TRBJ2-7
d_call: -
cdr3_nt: TGTGCCAGCAGCCTCTCCCAGGGCCTCGGAGAGCAGTACTTC
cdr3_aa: CASSLSQGLGEQYF

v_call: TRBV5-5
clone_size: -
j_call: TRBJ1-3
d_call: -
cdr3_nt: TGTGCCAGCAGACCGGTATCTGGAAACACCATATATTTT
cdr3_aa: CASRPVSGNTIYF

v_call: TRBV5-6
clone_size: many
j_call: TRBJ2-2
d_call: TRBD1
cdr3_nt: TGTGCCAGCAGCGCGGGACAGGGGTTCAGGGAGCTGTTTTTT
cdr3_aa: CASSAGQGFRELFF

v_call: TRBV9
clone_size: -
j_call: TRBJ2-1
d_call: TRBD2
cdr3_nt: TGTGCCAGCAGCGCTTCTCTGGGGGGGAACAATGAGCAGTTCTTC
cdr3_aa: CASSASLGGNNEQFF